This TCR beta chain was sequenced during a study of CD8 T cells in ankylosing spondylitis. Study-level findings and limits: What appeared characteristic of ankylosing spondylitis blood was a TCR beta motif of fewer than ten highly homologous variants. Disease-linked clones reportedly showed significant enrichment in matched ankylosing spondylitis synovial fluid. As for the disease-linked clones, they showed a CD8+ phenotype and occurred at relatively low frequencies in peripheral blood.

The ends lost 4 bases at V and 5 bases at J; junction bases unmatched: 9. This CDR3 has 17 amino acids. Germline CDR1 is SQVTM and CDR2 is ANQGSEA. One entry per CDR3 protein results from TCRdb running MiXCR on the 5' RACE reads. The repertoire holds a few hundred thousand distinct CDR3 sequences, with more than 20% as singletons. In its sample, this clonotype was seen many times. Its antigen is not identified. This clonotype originated in a male donor with ankylosing spondylitis. This chain joins TRBV29-1 and TRBJ2-1, with 15 positions matching TRBD2. Specimen: blood, either unsorted or a sorted T cell fraction (not recorded which). CDR3 loop: CSVGGLAGGTGNNEQFF. The CDR3 DNA reads TGCAGCGTTGGAGGACTAGCGGGAGGGACGGGCAACAATGAGCAGTTCTTC.